The next 32 T cell receptor beta chains were all read from a single sample in a study of Tregs in tolerant kidney transplant recipients (dated by TCRdb to 2018 to 2020). Library prep was done by the immunoSEQ multiplex PCR assay. TCRdb retrieved this table from immuneACCESS and kept in-frame rearrangements only. Not all clones are present; in checked studies, unresolved V genes account for under half, and no reason is known for the remainder. The sample has 90,000 to 130,000 clones on record, nearly 90% of them singletons. Of the sample, approximately 0.3% is held by the ten largest clones. The sample's time point label, in plain terms: blood sample drawn before combined kidney and bone marrow transplant. The sample in question was CD4+ T cells from blood, obtained before the transplant. All receptors derive from a human donor who received a combined kidney and bone marrow transplant.

This clone was found a few times. The chain recombines TRBV10-2 with TRBJ2-5, with 8 bases aligning to TRBD2. The CDR3 spans 14 residues. With V trimmed by 8 bases and J by 5 bases, 10 bases remained unmatched. In germline, CDR1 is WSHSY, CDR2 SAAADI. The DNA for the CDR3 is TGCGCCAGCCGAGTAGCGGGGTTCAAGGAGACCCAGTACTTC. Translating it yields CASRVAGFKETQYF.

The CDR3 sequence is CAWAQDEKLFF. The CDR3 coding sequence is TGTGCCTGGGCACAGGATGAAAAACTGTTTTTT. This sequence joins TRBV30 and TRBJ1-4, with D possibly matching TRBD1 (5 bases). Trimming took off 5 bases at V and 6 bases at J, with 7 bases between the two ends. This CDR3 has 11 residues. CDR1 is GTSNPN and CDR2 is SVGIG in the germline V gene (reference sequence).

CDR3 residues: CASSPEQGNQPQHF. The CDR3 region has the DNA TGTGCCAGCTCACCAGAACAGGGGAATCAGCCCCAGCATTTT. The chain carries TRBV18 and TRBJ1-5; TRBD1 aligns across 7 bases. V lost 2 bases to trimming and J lost 4 bases; unmatched junction nucleotides: 2. CDR3 length: 14 amino acids. Germline CDR1 KGHSH, CDR2 LQKENI.

The table lists this clone with a few counts. The chain employs TRBV28 and TRBJ1-4, with D possibly TRBD1 on 6 matching bases. The CDR3 spans 15 residues. The germline CDR1 and CDR2 sequences are MDHEN and SYDVKM. V was cut by 4 bases and J by 6 bases, with 15 bases left in between. The DNA of the CDR3 is TGTGCCAGCAGTTATCAAGGGGGAGGGTATGAAAAACTGTTTTTT. Translated, it gives CASSYQGGGYEKLFF.

This chain connects TRBV6-6 to TRBJ1-4, with a weak D call TRBD1 (5 bases). The CDR3 is 14 amino acids. Germline values: CDR1 MNHNY, CDR2 SVGAGI (reference sequence). V lost 6 bases, J lost 6 bases, and 14 bases lay in between. CDR3 nucleotide sequence: TGTGCCAGCAGCTCCGACAGAGGTTATGAAAAACTGTTTTTT. This codes for CASSSDRGYEKLFF.

This chain links TRBV5-6 with TRBJ2-7; tentatively, D is TRBD1 (5 bases). V was shortened by 2 bases and J by 7 bases, with 10 bases between the two germline ends. This CDR3 has 12 amino acids. Per germline, CDR1 SGHDT and CDR2 YYEEEE. CDR3 nucleotides: TGTGCCAGCAGCTTTGGGCCAGGGGAGCAGTACTTC. Translating gives CASSFGPGEQYF.

V is TRBV7-8 and J is TRBJ2-1, with D possibly TRBD1 on 5 matching bases. Trimming removed 1 base from V and 5 bases from J, with 24 bases in between. Germline CDR1 is SGHVS and CDR2 is FQNEAQ. The CDR3 runs 19 residues. The CDR3 reads CASSLVIGATRTRNNEQFF. The CDR3 DNA follows: TGTGCCAGCAGCTTAGTAATTGGGGCTACCCGGACGAGGAACAATGAGCAGTTCTTC.

The chain has TRBV11-3 and TRBJ2-1, with 8 bases lining up with TRBD1. The CDR3 length is 14 residues. Germline CDR1 and CDR2: SGHNT and YENEEA. After removal of 9 bases from V and 8 bases from J, the junction contained 12 bases not matched to a gene. CDR3 nucleotide sequence: TGTGCCAGTTCCAGGGGGCAGGTGCCCGATGAGCAGTTCTTC. Translation: CASSRGQVPDEQFF.

The rearrangement uses TRBV19 and TRBJ2-3; D gene unclear. Between the trimmed V and J ends, which lost 3 bases and 1 base, there was a span of 11 bases. The germline V gene encodes CDR1 LNHDA and CDR2 SQIVND (reference sequence). CDR3 length: 15 amino acids. Written as DNA, the CDR3 is TGTGCCAGTAGTATTTCGGGTCTAGGCACAGATACGCAGTATTTT. It encodes CASSISGLGTDTQYF.

The chain combines TRBV5-6 with TRBJ2-5; 7 bases line up with TRBD1. Per the germline V gene, CDR1 is SGHDT and CDR2 is YYEEEE. The length of the CDR3 is 14 residues. V lost 1 base to trimming and J lost 4 bases; unmatched junction nucleotides: 4. CDR3 coding DNA: TGTGCCAGCAGCTTGCAGGGGGTAGGAGAGACCCAGTACTTC. Translated, it gives CASSLQGVGETQYF.

This clone occurred once. The chain carries TRBV6-1 and TRBJ2-7; D gene uncertain. CDR3 length: 11 amino acids. The germline CDR1 and CDR2 sequences are MNHNS and SASEGT. Between the trimmed V and J ends, which lost 2 bases and 6 bases, there was a span of 5 bases. The CDR3 DNA reads as TGTGCCAGCAGTGAAATGGCCGAGCAGTACTTC. The encoded protein is CASSEMAEQYF.

This clone came up many times. This sequence joins TRBV28 and TRBJ1-2; D is unclear. The CDR3 totals 12 residues. Germline CDR1 reads MDHEN; CDR2 reads SYDVKM. V was pared by 2 bases and J by 8 bases, with 9 bases between. The CDR3 loop reads CASSLVKEGYTF. Written as DNA, the CDR3 is TGTGCCAGCAGTTTAGTGAAAGAGGGCTACACCTTC.

The chain recombines TRBV6-5 with TRBJ1-2; 9 bases fit TRBD1. The CDR3 loop spans 12 amino acids. Germline assignment: CDR1 MNHEY and CDR2 SVGAGI. The V gene end was trimmed by 7 bases and the J gene end by 6 bases; junction bases not matched to a gene: 3. For the CDR3, the DNA is TGTGCCAGCAATACAGGGGGCGATGGCTACACCTTC. Protein: CASNTGGDGYTF.

The chain combines TRBV7-9 with TRBJ2-1; TRBD2 aligns across 9 bases. V shed 4 bases, J shed 8 bases, and the junction held 21 bases outside the gene matches. Germline V lookup: CDR1 SEHNR, CDR2 FQNEAQ (reference sequence). The CDR3 has 19 residues. The CDR3 is CASSSTPKSPSGAGDEQFF. Written as DNA, the CDR3 is TGTGCCAGCAGCTCCACCCCGAAAAGCCCTAGCGGGGCTGGGGATGAGCAGTTCTTC.

This chain joins TRBV6-1 and TRBJ1-2; possibly TRBD1 for D (6 bases). Per germline, CDR1 MNHNS and CDR2 SASEGT. CDR3 length: 13 amino acids. V lost 2 bases and J lost 6, with 10 bases in between. CDR3 DNA: TGTGCCAGCAGTGAACGGGCAGGGGATGGCTACACCTTC. Protein: CASSERAGDGYTF.

The chain uses TRBV9 and TRBJ2-7, with 10 bases identical to TRBD2. Germline CDR1 and CDR2: SGDLS and YYNGEE. V was pared by 5 bases and J by 1 base, with 6 bases of the junction left unmatched. The CDR3 has 15 amino acids. The CDR3 region is CASSPGLAVSYEQYF. As DNA, the CDR3 is TGTGCCAGCAGTCCCGGACTAGCGGTTTCCTACGAGCAGTACTTC.

The chain couples TRBV28 to TRBJ2-5, with D maybe TRBD2 (5 bases). CDR1 is MDHEN and CDR2 is SYDVKM in the germline V gene. V was clipped by 8 bases and J by 2 bases, with 15 bases between them. This CDR3 has 14 residues. The CDR3 loop is CASRGGGDQETQYF. CDR3 DNA sequence: TGTGCCAGCCGGGGTGGCGGCGATCAAGAGACCCAGTACTTC.

The chain combines TRBV28 with TRBJ2-2; TRBD2 agrees at 7 bases. CDR3 length: 15 residues. Per the germline V gene, CDR1 is MDHEN and CDR2 is SYDVKM. V lost 4 bases to trimming and J lost 1 base; unmatched junction nucleotides: 3. The CDR3 DNA reads TGTGCCAGCAGTTGGACTAGACGGAACACCGGGGAGCTGTTTTTT. This gives the protein CASSWTRRNTGELFF.

V gene TRBV19 combines with J gene TRBJ2-2; D ambiguous. Germline V gives CDR1 LNHDA, CDR2 SQIVND (reference sequence). The CDR3 consists of 11 residues. The V end lost 8 bases, the J end lost 7 bases, and 8 bases lay between the germline ends. The CDR3 region is CASVDNGELFF. Here the CDR3 DNA reads TGTGCCAGTGTTGACAACGGGGAGCTGTTTTTT.

Only a few counts were recorded for this clone. The chain joins TRBV5-4 to TRBJ2-7; 9 nucleotides line up with TRBD1. Trimming took 4 bases from V and 5 from J; bases not matched to a gene: 10. Germline V gene sequence: CDR1 SGHNT, CDR2 YYREEE (reference sequence). This CDR3 comprises 15 residues. The CDR3 DNA is TGTGCCAGCAGCAGCCGGGACAGGGTGAGGAACGAGCAGTACTTC. The encoded protein is CASSSRDRVRNEQYF.

The DNA for the CDR3 is TGTGCCAGCAGCGCCGAACCGACAGGGTACGATGAGCAGTTCTTC. Protein product: CASSAEPTGYDEQFF. This chain uses TRBV9 with TRBJ2-1, with 7 bases that match TRBD1. The CDR3 has 15 residues. In germline, CDR1 is SGDLS, CDR2 YYNGEE. V shed 3 bases, J shed 8 bases, and the junction held 11 bases outside the gene matches. The complete variable domain, with remaining parts taken from reference TRBV9 and TRBJ2-1, reads DSGVTQTPKHLITATGQRVTLRCSPRSGDLSVYWYQQSLDQGLQFLIQYYNGEERAKGNILERFSAQQFPDLHSELNLSSLELGDSALYFCASSAEPTGYDEQFFGPGTRLTVL.

This chain uses TRBV11-2 with TRBJ2-5; a weak D match, TRBD1 (6 bases). The germline gives CDR1 SGHAT, CDR2 FQNNGV. The length of the CDR3 is 19 residues. With 4 bases removed from V and 5 bases from J, the gap between germline ends came to 29 bases. CDR3 amino acids: CASSSERVEPGVPGETQYF. CDR3 nucleotides: TGTGCCAGCAGCTCAGAACGTGTCGAGCCAGGGGTACCGGGGGAGACCCAGTACTTC.

This chain uses TRBV29-1 with TRBJ2-7; D is possibly TRBD1 (6 bases). The CDR3 contains 13 residues. V lost 5 bases and J 4 bases, leaving 15 bases between the germline ends. Germline CDR1 reads SQVTM; CDR2 reads ANQGSEA. The CDR3 reads CSVSRGTLYEQYF. The CDR3 region has the DNA TGCAGCGTTTCTCGAGGGACACTTTACGAGCAGTACTTC.

This clone appeared a single time. The CDR3 sequence: CASSFLDTGELFF. The CDR3 coding sequence is TGTGCCAGCAGTTTTCTTGACACCGGGGAGCTGTTTTTT. V is TRBV28 and J is TRBJ2-2; D not certain. Germline V CDR1 and CDR2: MDHEN, SYDVKM. The CDR3 runs to 13 residues. The V end was cut by 3 bases, the J end by 3 bases, with 5 bases between.

This chain connects TRBV5-4 to TRBJ2-7; 8 nucleotides match TRBD1. Trimming removed 2 bases from V and 2 bases from J; junction bases left unmatched: 3. The CDR3 length is 14 residues. Germline V gives CDR1 SGHNT, CDR2 YYREEE (reference sequence). CDR3 in amino acids: CASSFTGGAYEQYF. As DNA, the CDR3 is TGTGCCAGCAGCTTCACAGGGGGTGCCTACGAGCAGTACTTC.

This chain uses TRBV4-1 with TRBJ1-2; 8 positions match TRBD1. Trimming took 4 bases from V and 2 from J; bases not matched to a gene: 0. Germline CDR1 and CDR2: MGHRA and YSYEKL. CDR3 size: 13 residues. CDR3 in DNA: TGCGCCAGCAGCCGGACAGGGAACTATGGCTACACCTTC. Translated, it gives CASSRTGNYGYTF.

This sequence joins TRBV29-1 and TRBJ1-1; no clear D gene. V lost 4 bases to trimming and J lost 6 bases, with 15 bases between them. CDR1 is SQVTM and CDR2 is ANQGSEA in the germline V gene. The CDR3 covers 13 residues. The CDR3 region is CSVVNKRRAEAFF. CDR3 DNA sequence: TGCAGCGTTGTAAATAAGCGAAGAGCTGAAGCTTTCTTT.

The chain uses TRBV14 and TRBJ2-1, with 9 bases lining up with TRBD1. The CDR3 consists of 17 residues. The V gene end was trimmed by 4 bases and the J gene end by 8 bases; junction bases not matched to a gene: 15. Germline-derived CDR1 and CDR2 are SGHDN and FVKESK. In DNA, the CDR3 is TGTGCCAGCAGCCGCTTAACGGACAGGGGCGTTAACGATGAGCAGTTCTTC. It codes for CASSRLTDRGVNDEQFF.

This clone has just a few counts. The chain is built from TRBV2 and TRBJ2-7; 8 nucleotides align to TRBD2. There are 15 residues in the CDR3. CDR1 is SNHLY and CDR2 is FYNNEI in the germline V gene. J was trimmed by 5 bases and V by 6 bases; bases with no gene match: 12. The CDR3 sequence: CASSLTGTSRHEQYF. In nucleotides, the CDR3 is TGTGCCAGCAGCCTCACCGGGACTAGTCGGCACGAGCAGTACTTC.

The chain carries TRBV2 and TRBJ1-2, with 7 positions matching TRBD1. CDR1 SNHLY and CDR2 FYNNEI come from the germline V gene. CDR3 length: 15 amino acids. V gave up 3 bases and J gave up 1 base; unmatched junction bases: 5. CDR3 bases: TGTGCCAGCAGTGAGTTGACAGGGAGTAACTATGGCTACACCTTC. Its protein is CASSELTGSNYGYTF.

CDR3 in DNA: TGTGCCATCAGTGAGTCGTTGTCAGGGTTAGGTGAAGCTTTCTTT. Translating it yields CAISESLSGLGEAFF. The rearrangement links TRBV10-3 to TRBJ1-1; D possibly corresponds to TRBD1 (5 bases). The V end was cut by 0 bases, the J end by 7 bases, with 15 bases between. The germline CDR1 and CDR2 sequences are ENHRY and SYGVKD. The CDR3 consists of 15 residues.

The chain carries TRBV5-4 and TRBJ2-1, with TRBD2 identical over 7 bases. The CDR3 has 14 amino acids. V dropped 3 bases and J dropped 2; count of bases not matched to a gene: 2. Germline V gene data show CDR1 as SGHNT and CDR2 as YYREEE (reference sequence). Written as DNA, the CDR3 is TGTGCCAGCAGCTCGGGACTACCCTACAATGAGCAGTTCTTC. Translated, it gives CASSSGLPYNEQFF.